This passage covers 27 T cell receptor beta chains from one sample sequenced in a study of spatial heterogeneity in lung cancer. TCRdb itself ran the 5' RACE reads through MiXCR, one entry per CDR3 protein. The top ten hold roughly a third of the sample, which has 50,000 or so distinct CDR3 sequences, about 12% seen once. Time point noted: blood at routine non-recurrence follow-up after resection. The specimen comprised PBMCs, sampled at follow-up. The receptors were sampled from a male donor with early-stage non-small cell lung cancer.

This clonotype was recorded at least ten times. V and J are TRBV6-1 and TRBJ2-2; 10 nucleotides align to TRBD1. This CDR3 region has 14 residues. Germline trimming cut 8 bases from V and 6 bases from J; bases unmatched to any gene: 6. Germline V CDR1 and CDR2: MNHNS, SASEGT. CDR3 sequence: CASQTGGGSGELFF. DNA for the CDR3: TGTGCCAGCCAGACAGGGGGCGGCTCCGGGGAGCTGTTTTTT.

This clonotype came up many times. The chain links TRBV7-9 to TRBJ1-6; D call uncertain. Germline V gene lookup returns CDR1 SEHNR and CDR2 FQNEAQ (reference sequence). There are 15 residues in the CDR3. Trimming left V 1 base short and J 9 bases short, with 13 bases between. CDR3 region: CASSLESYRSSPLHF. CDR3 DNA: TGTGCCAGCAGCTTAGAGTCATATAGGTCTTCACCCCTCCACTTT. The full variable domain, completed using reference TRBV7-9 and TRBJ1-6, is DTGVSQNPRHKITKRGQNVTFRCDPISEHNRLYWYRQTLGQGPEFLTYFQNEAQLEKSRLLSDRFSAERPKGSFSTLEIQRTEQGDSAMYLCASSLESYRSSPLHFGNGTRLTVT.

This clonotype was counted many times. This chain links TRBV30 with TRBJ1-2; the D gene is possibly TRBD1 (5 bases). V was trimmed by 2 bases and J by 3 bases, leaving 13 bases between them. Germline V gene data show CDR1 as GTSNPN and CDR2 as SVGIG (reference sequence). The CDR3 is made up of 14 amino acids. The CDR3 sequence is CAWSIFRVHYGYTF. In nucleotides, the CDR3 is TGTGCCTGGAGTATCTTCAGGGTTCACTATGGCTACACCTTC.

This clonotype was seen ten or more times. The chain employs TRBV3-1 and TRBJ2-7; D ambiguous. In germline, CDR1 is LGHDT, CDR2 YNNKEL (reference sequence). The CDR3 covers 12 residues. The V end lost 1 base, the J end lost 4 bases, and 5 bases lay between the germline ends. This CDR3 is CASSQGGYEQYF. CDR3 in DNA: TGTGCCAGCAGCCAAGGGGGATACGAGCAGTACTTC.

The chain uses TRBV5-6 and TRBJ1-4, with 11 bases matching TRBD1. In germline, CDR1 is SGHDT, CDR2 YYEEEE. The CDR3 consists of 15 residues. V lost 4 bases to trimming and J lost 9 bases; unmatched junction nucleotides: 8. This CDR3 reads CASSLGQGGGQKLFF. In DNA form, the CDR3 reads TGTGCCAGCAGCCTGGGACAGGGGGGTGGTCAAAAACTGTTTTTT.

V gene TRBV7-2 combines with J gene TRBJ2-1, with D possibly TRBD2 on 6 matching bases. Germline loops: CDR1 SGHTA, CDR2 FQGNSA. V lost 6 bases and J lost 4, with 19 bases in between. The CDR3 spans 16 residues. The CDR3 loop reads CASSYGFLGRYNEQFF. The CDR3 DNA sequence: TGTGCCAGCAGTTACGGGTTTCTAGGGAGGTACAATGAGCAGTTCTTC.

This clonotype occurred many times. The rearrangement joins TRBV2 to TRBJ2-3, with D possibly matching TRBD1 (6 bases). The CDR3 contains 12 residues. CDR1 is SNHLY, CDR2 FYNNEI, per germline. Trimming left V 7 bases short and J 5 bases short, with 10 bases between. The CDR3 here is CASNGGQDTQYF. The CDR3, as DNA: TGTGCCAGCAATGGGGGCCAAGATACGCAGTATTTT.

This clonotype was recorded many times. The chain combines TRBV11-2 with TRBJ2-1; D ambiguous. Germline V CDR1 and CDR2: SGHAT, FQNNGV. V was trimmed by 4 bases and J by 7 bases, leaving 11 bases between them. The CDR3 consists of 13 residues. The CDR3 region is CASSSPILNEQFF. The DNA of the CDR3 is TGTGCCAGCAGCTCCCCAATTTTAAATGAGCAGTTCTTC.

This clonotype was seen ten or more times. The CDR3 DNA reads TGTGCCAGCAGTTTAGGTGGGACTCACCTATACTACGAGCAGTACTTC. It is translated as CASSLGGTHLYYEQYF. V and J are TRBV12-3 or TRBV12-4 and TRBJ2-7; D is possibly TRBD2 (6 bases). The CDR3 is 16 amino acids. The germline V and J ends were trimmed by 1 base and 3 bases, with 16 bases remaining between them.

The rearrangement links TRBV5-1 to TRBJ2-1, with no clear D. Germline-derived CDR1 and CDR2 are SGHRS and YFSETQ. V was pared by 2 bases and J by 1 base, with 7 bases between. This CDR3 has 14 residues. The CDR3 coding sequence is TGCGCCAGCAGCTTCCCCGGATCCTACAATGAGCAGTTCTTC. The encoded protein is CASSFPGSYNEQFF.

This chain uses TRBV20-1 with TRBJ2-7; the D gene could be TRBD1 or TRBD2 (6 bases each). CDR3 length: 13 residues. CDR1 and CDR2 from the germline V gene are DFQATT and SNEGSKA (reference sequence). V lost 2 bases and J lost 4, with 12 bases in between. CDR3 nucleotide sequence: TGCAGTGCTAGAAGGGGGGCGGGGTACGAGCAGTACTTC. It translates to CSARRGAGYEQYF.

The rearrangement links TRBV7-2 to TRBJ1-5; D is unclear. The CDR3 contains 13 residues. The V end was cut by 1 base, the J end by 4 bases, with 5 bases between. CDR1 and CDR2 from the germline V gene are SGHTA and FQGNSA. The CDR3 spells CASSLEVNQPQHF. Written as DNA, the CDR3 is TGTGCCAGCAGCTTAGAGGTTAATCAGCCCCAGCATTTT.

This clonotype was counted only a few times. This chain links TRBV3-1 with TRBJ2-1; either TRBD1 or TRBD2 may supply D (5 bases each). Germline loops: CDR1 LGHDT, CDR2 YNNKEL (reference sequence). V was cut by 2 bases and J by 6 bases, with 11 bases left in between. The CDR3 has 14 amino acids. CDR3: CASSQFLGGNEQFF. The CDR3 DNA follows: TGTGCCAGCAGCCAATTCCTTGGGGGCAATGAGCAGTTCTTC.

Note on this clonotype: A read error may produce the germline difference seen at one junction end. The rearrangement joins TRBV20-1 to TRBJ1-1, with D perhaps matching TRBD1 (6 bases). Germline assignment: CDR1 DFQATT and CDR2 SNEGSKA (reference sequence). The CDR3 is made up of 11 amino acids. CDR3 coding DNA: TGCAGTACTAGACAGGTGCGAGAAGCTTTCTTT. It specifies CSTRQVREAFF.

This clonotype was recorded at least ten times. The chain recombines TRBV29-1 with TRBJ1-4; 7 positions agree with TRBD1. The V gene end was trimmed by 2 bases and the J gene end by 12 bases; junction bases not matched to a gene: 3. The CDR3 is 11 residues long. The germline gives CDR1 SQVTM, CDR2 ANQGSEA. The DNA of the CDR3 is TGCAGCGTTGAAACAGGGGCCGAACTGTTTTTT. Translating gives CSVETGAELFF.

This clonotype was recorded at least ten times. The V gene is TRBV7-2, the J gene TRBJ1-1; 9 bases fit TRBD1. Germline V gene lookup returns CDR1 SGHTA and CDR2 FQGNSA. The J segment lost 9 bases and the V segment lost 1 base, leaving 6 bases of the junction unmatched. The CDR3 runs 14 residues. The CDR3, as DNA: TGTGCCAGCAGCTTAGGCGGGACAGGGAGGAAAGCTTTCTTT. Its protein product is CASSLGGTGRKAFF.

This clonotype was found a few times. The V gene is TRBV5-1, the J gene TRBJ2-7; D is undetermined. The CDR3 sequence is 15 residues long. Between the trimmed V and J ends, which lost 0 bases and 4 bases, there was a span of 14 bases. CDR1 is SGHRS, CDR2 YFSETQ, per germline. CDR3 DNA: TGCGCCAGCAGCTTGGCGGCCGGGTTTGAATACGAGCAGTACTTC. It encodes CASSLAAGFEYEQYF.

This clonotype was seen more than once but under ten times. The gene calls are TRBV2 and TRBJ2-1; D call uncertain. Germline assignment: CDR1 SNHLY and CDR2 FYNNEI. CDR3 size: 13 residues. The ends were cut back, 8 bases at V and 4 bases at J, with 12 bases in the middle. Here the CDR3 DNA reads TGTGCCAGCTTCGTCGACGTTTACAATGAGCAGTTCTTC. It specifies CASFVDVYNEQFF.

There are many counts of this clonotype. This chain uses TRBV6-6 with TRBJ2-4, with TRBD2 matching 11 bases. The junction had 8 bases not matched to a gene; V was cut back by 2 bases and J by 8 bases. The CDR3 spans 16 residues. Per germline, CDR1 MNHNY and CDR2 SVGAGI (reference sequence). The CDR3 reads CASSYPLAGVTDIQYF. The CDR3 DNA reads TGTGCCAGCAGTTACCCACTAGCGGGAGTTACGGACATTCAGTACTTC.

The sample holds many counts of this clonotype. V gene TRBV3-1 combines with J gene TRBJ2-5, with D perhaps given as TRBD1 or TRBD2 (5 bases each). The CDR3 has 12 residues. Looked up from germline, CDR1 is LGHDT and CDR2 is YNNKEL (reference sequence). Trimming pared 4 bases from V and 10 bases from J, leaving 13 bases between. The chain's CDR3 is CASSLKERGQYF. DNA for the CDR3: TGTGCCAGCAGCCTCAAGGAGAGGGGCCAGTACTTC.

This clonotype occurred a few times. This sequence joins TRBV18 and TRBJ1-6, with D tentatively TRBD1 (6 bases). CDR1 KGHSH and CDR2 LQKENI come from the germline V gene. V was clipped by 5 bases and J by 7 bases, with 15 bases between them. The CDR3 contains 15 residues. The CDR3 region is CASSIYGQYNSPLHF. CDR3 DNA: TGTGCCAGCTCAATTTACGGACAGTACAATTCACCCCTCCACTTT.

In its sample, this clonotype was seen many times. This chain joins TRBV29-1 and TRBJ2-5; 10 bases agree with TRBD1. V shed 6 bases, J shed 4 bases, and the junction held 5 bases outside the gene matches. The CDR3 contains 13 residues. The germline V gene has CDR1 SQVTM and CDR2 ANQGSEA. The CDR3 coding sequence is TGCAGCGTGGCACGGGACAGGGGAGAGACCCAGTACTTC. As protein: CSVARDRGETQYF.

The J gene is TRBJ1-5, the V gene TRBV18, with D possibly matching TRBD1 (6 bases). The germline CDR1 and CDR2 sequences are KGHSH and LQKENI. This CDR3 comprises 15 residues. V was trimmed by 3 bases and J by 3 bases, leaving 12 bases between them. The CDR3 loop reads CASSPSQGNNQPQHF. Written as DNA, the CDR3 is TGTGCCAGCTCACCCAGCCAGGGGAACAATCAGCCCCAGCATTTT.

The rearrangement joins TRBV7-9 to TRBJ2-7; tentatively, D is TRBD2 (5 bases). The V end lost 5 bases, the J end lost 4 bases, and 15 bases lay between the germline ends. Germline CDR1 SEHNR, CDR2 FQNEAQ (reference sequence). The CDR3 runs 14 residues. CDR3 residues: CASSNPPRGYEQYF. The CDR3 DNA sequence: TGTGCCAGCAGCAATCCTCCACGAGGGTACGAGCAGTACTTC. The complete variable domain, with remaining parts taken from reference TRBV7-9 and TRBJ2-7, reads DTGVSQNPRHKITKRGQNVTFRCDPISEHNRLYWYRQTLGQGPEFLTYFQNEAQLEKSRLLSDRFSAERPKGSFSTLEIQRTEQGDSAMYLCASSNPPRGYEQYFGPGTRLTVT.

This clonotype was counted only a few times. The chain combines TRBV7-8 with TRBJ2-3, with 10 bases fitting TRBD2. The CDR3 is 19 amino acids. CDR1 and CDR2 from the germline V gene are SGHVS and FQNEAQ. Trimming cost V 1 base and J 0 bases; bases outside gene matches: 10. The CDR3 is CASSLGAAGGRLSTDTQYF. Written as DNA, the CDR3 is TGTGCCAGCAGCTTAGGAGCAGCGGGGGGGCGGTTGAGCACAGATACGCAGTATTTT.

Only a few counts were recorded for this clonotype. The rearrangement uses TRBV20-1 and TRBJ2-7; possible D gene TRBD1, 6 bases. The V end lost 6 bases, the J end lost 2 bases, and 14 bases lay between the germline ends. This CDR3 contains 13 residues. Germline V lookup: CDR1 DFQATT, CDR2 SNEGSKA (reference sequence). The CDR3: CSADRSDAYEQYF. The CDR3 region has the DNA TGCAGTGCCGACAGGAGTGATGCCTACGAGCAGTACTTC.

The chain recombines TRBV29-1 with TRBJ2-1; possible D gene TRBD2, 6 bases. Looked up from germline, CDR1 is SQVTM and CDR2 is ANQGSEA. Trimming shortened V by 4 bases and J by 7 bases, and 14 bases separated the two germline ends. The CDR3 length is 13 residues. The CDR3 DNA sequence: TGCAGCGTTGGGGATTTCCGGGGGAATGAGCAGTTCTTC. Its protein product is CSVGDFRGNEQFF.